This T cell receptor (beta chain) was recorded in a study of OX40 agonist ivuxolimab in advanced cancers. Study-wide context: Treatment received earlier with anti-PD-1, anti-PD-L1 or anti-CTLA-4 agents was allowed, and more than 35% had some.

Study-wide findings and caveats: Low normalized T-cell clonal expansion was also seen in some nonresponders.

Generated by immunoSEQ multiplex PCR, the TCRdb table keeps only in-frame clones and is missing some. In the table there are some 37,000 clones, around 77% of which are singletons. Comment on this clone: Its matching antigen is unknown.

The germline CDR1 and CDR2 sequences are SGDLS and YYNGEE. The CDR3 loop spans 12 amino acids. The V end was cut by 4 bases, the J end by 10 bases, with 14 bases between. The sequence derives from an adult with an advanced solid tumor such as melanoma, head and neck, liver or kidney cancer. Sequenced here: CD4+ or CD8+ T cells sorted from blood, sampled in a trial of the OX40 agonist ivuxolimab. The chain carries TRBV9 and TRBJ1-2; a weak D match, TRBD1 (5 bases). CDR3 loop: CASSPRTNDYTF. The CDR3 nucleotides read TGTGCCAGCAGCCCCCGGACAAACGACTACACCTTC.